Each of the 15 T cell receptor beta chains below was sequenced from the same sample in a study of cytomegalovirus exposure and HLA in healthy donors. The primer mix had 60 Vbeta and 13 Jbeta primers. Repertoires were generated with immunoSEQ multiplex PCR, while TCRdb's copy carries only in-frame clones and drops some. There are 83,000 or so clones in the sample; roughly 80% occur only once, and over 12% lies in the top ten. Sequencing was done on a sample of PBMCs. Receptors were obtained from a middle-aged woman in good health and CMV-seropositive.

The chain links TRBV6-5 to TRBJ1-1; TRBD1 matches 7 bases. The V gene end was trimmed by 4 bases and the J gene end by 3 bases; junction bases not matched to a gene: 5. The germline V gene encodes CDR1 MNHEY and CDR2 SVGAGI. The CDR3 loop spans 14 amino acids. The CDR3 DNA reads TGTGCCAGCAGTTTTACAGGGGATTACACTGAAGCTTTCTTT. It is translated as CASSFTGDYTEAFF.

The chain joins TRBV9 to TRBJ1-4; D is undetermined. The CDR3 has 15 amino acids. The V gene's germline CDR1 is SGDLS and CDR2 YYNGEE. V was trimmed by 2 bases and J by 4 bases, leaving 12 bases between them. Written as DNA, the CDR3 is TGTGCCAGCAGCGTTCACTCCGCGGTTAATGAAAAACTGTTTTTT. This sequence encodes CASSVHSAVNEKLFF. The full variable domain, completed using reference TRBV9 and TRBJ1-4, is DSGVTQTPKHLITATGQRVTLRCSPRSGDLSVYWYQQSLDQGLQFLIQYYNGEERAKGNILERFSAQQFPDLHSELNLSSLELGDSALYFCASSVHSAVNEKLFFGSGTQLSVL.

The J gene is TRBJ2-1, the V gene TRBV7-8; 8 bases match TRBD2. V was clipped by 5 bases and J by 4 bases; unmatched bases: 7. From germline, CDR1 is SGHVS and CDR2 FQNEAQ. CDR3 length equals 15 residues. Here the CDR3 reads CASSLLAEGYNEQFF. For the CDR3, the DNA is TGTGCCAGCAGCCTACTAGCGGAAGGATACAATGAGCAGTTCTTC.

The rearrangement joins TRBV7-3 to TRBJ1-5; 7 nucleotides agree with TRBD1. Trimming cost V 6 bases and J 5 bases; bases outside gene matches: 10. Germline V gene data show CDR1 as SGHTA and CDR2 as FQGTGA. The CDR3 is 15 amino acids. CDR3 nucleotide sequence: TGTGCCAGCAGTTTCCCCGGACAGGCCGATCAGCCCCAGCATTTT. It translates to CASSFPGQADQPQHF.

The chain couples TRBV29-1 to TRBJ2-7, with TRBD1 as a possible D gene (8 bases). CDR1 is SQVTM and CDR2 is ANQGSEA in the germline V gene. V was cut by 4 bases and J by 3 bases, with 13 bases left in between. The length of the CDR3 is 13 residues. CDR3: CSVVGGTGYEQYF. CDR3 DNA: TGCAGCGTTGTGGGGGGGACAGGCTACGAGCAGTACTTC.

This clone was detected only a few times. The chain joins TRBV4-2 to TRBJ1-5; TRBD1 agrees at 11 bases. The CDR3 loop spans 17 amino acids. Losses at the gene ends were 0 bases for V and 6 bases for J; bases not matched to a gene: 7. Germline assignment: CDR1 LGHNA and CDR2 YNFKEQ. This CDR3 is CASSQDYGTGGFQPQHF. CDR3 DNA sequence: TGTGCCAGCAGCCAAGACTACGGGACAGGGGGTTTTCAGCCCCAGCATTTT.

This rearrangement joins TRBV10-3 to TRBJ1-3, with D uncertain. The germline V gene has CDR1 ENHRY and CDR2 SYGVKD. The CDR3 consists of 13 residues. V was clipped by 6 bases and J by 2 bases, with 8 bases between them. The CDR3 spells CAISLGAGNTIYF. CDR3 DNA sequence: TGTGCCATCAGCCTCGGGGCTGGAAACACCATATATTTT.

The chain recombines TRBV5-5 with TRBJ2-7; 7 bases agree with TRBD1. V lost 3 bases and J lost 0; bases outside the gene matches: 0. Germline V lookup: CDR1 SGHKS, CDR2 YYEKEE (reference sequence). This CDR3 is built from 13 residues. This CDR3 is CASSWTGSYEQYF. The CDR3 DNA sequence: TGTGCCAGCAGCTGGACAGGCTCCTACGAGCAGTACTTC.

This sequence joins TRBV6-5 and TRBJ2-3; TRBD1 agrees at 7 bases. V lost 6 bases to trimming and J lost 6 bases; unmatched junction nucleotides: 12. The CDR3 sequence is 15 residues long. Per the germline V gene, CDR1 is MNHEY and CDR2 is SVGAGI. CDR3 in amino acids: CASRDTPGQMDTQYF. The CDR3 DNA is TGTGCCAGCAGAGATACACCGGGACAGATGGATACGCAGTATTTT.

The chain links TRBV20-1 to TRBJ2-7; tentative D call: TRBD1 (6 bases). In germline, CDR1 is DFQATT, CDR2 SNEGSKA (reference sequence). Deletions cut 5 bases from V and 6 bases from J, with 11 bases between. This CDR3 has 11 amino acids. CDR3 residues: CSAPGALEQYF. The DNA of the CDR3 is TGCAGTGCTCCAGGGGCCCTCGAGCAGTACTTC.

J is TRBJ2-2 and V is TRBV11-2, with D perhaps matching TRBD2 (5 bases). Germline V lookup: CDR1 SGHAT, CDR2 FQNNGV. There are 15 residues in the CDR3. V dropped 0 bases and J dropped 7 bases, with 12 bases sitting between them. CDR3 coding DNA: TGTGCCAGCAGCTTAGAAAGCCTAAGCGGCGGGGAGCTGTTTTTT. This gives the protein CASSLESLSGGELFF.

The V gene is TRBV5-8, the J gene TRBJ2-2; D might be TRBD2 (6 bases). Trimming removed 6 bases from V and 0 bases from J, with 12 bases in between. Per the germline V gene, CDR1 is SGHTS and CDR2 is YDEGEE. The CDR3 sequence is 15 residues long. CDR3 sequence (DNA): TGTGCCAGCAACCCTGGGGGGACGAACACCGGGGAGCTGTTTTTT. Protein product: CASNPGGTNTGELFF.

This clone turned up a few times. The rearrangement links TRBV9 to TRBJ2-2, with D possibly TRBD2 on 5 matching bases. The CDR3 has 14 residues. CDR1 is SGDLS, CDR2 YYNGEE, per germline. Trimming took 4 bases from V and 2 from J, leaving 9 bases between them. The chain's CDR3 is CASSPAVNTGELFF. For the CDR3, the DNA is TGTGCCAGCAGCCCAGCGGTTAACACCGGGGAGCTGTTTTTT.

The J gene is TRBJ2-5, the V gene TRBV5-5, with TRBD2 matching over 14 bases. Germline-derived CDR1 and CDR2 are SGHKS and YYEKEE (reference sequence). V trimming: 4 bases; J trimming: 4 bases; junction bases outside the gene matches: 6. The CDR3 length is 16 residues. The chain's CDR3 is CASSPGLAGVGETQYF. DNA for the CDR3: TGTGCCAGCAGCCCGGGACTAGCGGGAGTGGGAGAGACCCAGTACTTC.

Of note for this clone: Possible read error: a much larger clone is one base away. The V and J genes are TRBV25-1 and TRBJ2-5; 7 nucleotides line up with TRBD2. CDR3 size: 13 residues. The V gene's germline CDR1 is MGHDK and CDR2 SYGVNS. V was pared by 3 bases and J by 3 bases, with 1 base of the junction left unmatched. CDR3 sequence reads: CASSEGGEETQYF. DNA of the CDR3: TGTGCCAGCAGTGAGGGGGGGGAAGAGACCCAGTACTTC.